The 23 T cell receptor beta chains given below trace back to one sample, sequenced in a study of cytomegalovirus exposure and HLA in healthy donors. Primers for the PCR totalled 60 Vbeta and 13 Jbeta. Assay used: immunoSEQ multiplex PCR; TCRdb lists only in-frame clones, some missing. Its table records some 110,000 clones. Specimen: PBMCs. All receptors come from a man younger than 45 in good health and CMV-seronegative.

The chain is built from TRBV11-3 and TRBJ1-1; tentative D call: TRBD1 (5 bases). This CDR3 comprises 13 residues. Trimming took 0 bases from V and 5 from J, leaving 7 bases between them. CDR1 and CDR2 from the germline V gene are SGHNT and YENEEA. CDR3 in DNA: TGTGCCAGCAGCTTAGATGGGGCGACTGAAGCTTTCTTT. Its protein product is CASSLDGATEAFF.

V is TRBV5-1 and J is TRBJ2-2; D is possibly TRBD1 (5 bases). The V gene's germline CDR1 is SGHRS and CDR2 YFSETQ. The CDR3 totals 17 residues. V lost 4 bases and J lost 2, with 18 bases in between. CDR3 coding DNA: TGCGCCAGCAGCCCGTTCCTACAGGTTGCAAACACCGGGGAGCTGTTTTTT. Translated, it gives CASSPFLQVANTGELFF.

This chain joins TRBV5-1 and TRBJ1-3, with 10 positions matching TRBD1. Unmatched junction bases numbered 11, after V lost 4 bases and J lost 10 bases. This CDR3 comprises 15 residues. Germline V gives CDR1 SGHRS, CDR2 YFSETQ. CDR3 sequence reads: CASSRGTGEEGTIYF. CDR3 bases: TGCGCCAGCAGCAGAGGGACAGGGGAAGAGGGAACCATATATTTT.

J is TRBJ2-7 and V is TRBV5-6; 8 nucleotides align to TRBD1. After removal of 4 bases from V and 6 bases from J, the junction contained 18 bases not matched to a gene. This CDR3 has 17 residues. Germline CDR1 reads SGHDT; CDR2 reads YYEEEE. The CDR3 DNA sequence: TGTGCCAGCAGCACCCGACAGGGGCGTTGGGCAAGGGGCGAGCAGTACTTC. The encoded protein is CASSTRQGRWARGEQYF.

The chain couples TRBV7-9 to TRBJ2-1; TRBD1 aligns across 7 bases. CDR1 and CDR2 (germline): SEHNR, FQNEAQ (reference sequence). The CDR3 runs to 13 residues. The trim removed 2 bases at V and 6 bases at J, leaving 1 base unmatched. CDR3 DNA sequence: TGTGCCAGCAGCTTACGACAGGGCAATGAGCAGTTCTTC. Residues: CASSLRQGNEQFF.

The CDR3 DNA follows: TGCGCCAGCAGCTTGAACCCCAGGCCTAGCACAGATACGCAGTATTTT. This translates into CASSLNPRPSTDTQYF. The V gene is TRBV5-1, the J gene TRBJ2-3; D ambiguous. Germline CDR1 SGHRS, CDR2 YFSETQ. This CDR3 spans 16 amino acids. The V gene lost 1 base and the J gene lost 0 bases, with 12 bases spanning the gap.

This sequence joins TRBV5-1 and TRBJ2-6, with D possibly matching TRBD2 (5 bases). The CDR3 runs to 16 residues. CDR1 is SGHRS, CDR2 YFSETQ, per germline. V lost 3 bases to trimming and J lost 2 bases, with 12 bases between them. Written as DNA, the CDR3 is TGCGCCAGCAGCTCGCGGGTGGGTGCTGGGGCCAACGTCCTGACTTTC. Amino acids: CASSSRVGAGANVLTF.

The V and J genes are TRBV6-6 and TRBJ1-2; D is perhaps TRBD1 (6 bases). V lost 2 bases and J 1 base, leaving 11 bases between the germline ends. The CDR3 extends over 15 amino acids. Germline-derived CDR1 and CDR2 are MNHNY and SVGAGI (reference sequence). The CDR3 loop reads CASSYPGAVNYGYTF. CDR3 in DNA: TGTGCCAGCAGTTACCCAGGGGCCGTTAACTATGGCTACACCTTC.

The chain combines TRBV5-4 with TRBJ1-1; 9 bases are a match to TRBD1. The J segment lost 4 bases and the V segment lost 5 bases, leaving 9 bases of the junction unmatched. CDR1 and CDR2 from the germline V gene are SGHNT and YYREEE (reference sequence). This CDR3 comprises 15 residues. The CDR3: CASRRGPGQGTEAFF. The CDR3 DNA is TGTGCCAGCAGACGCGGACCGGGACAGGGCACTGAAGCTTTCTTT.

The CDR3 coding sequence is TGTGCCAGCAGCCGAGGACAGGCCGACAACGAGCAGTACTTC. Translated: CASSRGQADNEQYF. The J gene is TRBJ2-7, the V gene TRBV7-9; TRBD1 matches 7 bases. The germline CDR1 and CDR2 sequences are SEHNR and FQNEAQ (reference sequence). The CDR3 extends over 14 amino acids. Trimming took 5 bases from V and 5 from J; bases not matched to a gene: 9.

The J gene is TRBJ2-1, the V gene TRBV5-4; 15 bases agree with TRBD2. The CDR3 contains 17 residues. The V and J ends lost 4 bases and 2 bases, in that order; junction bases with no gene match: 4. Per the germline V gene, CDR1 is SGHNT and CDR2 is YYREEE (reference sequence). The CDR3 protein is CASSRTSGGAPYNEQFF. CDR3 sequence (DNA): TGTGCCAGCAGCCGGACTAGCGGGGGGGCCCCCTACAATGAGCAGTTCTTC.

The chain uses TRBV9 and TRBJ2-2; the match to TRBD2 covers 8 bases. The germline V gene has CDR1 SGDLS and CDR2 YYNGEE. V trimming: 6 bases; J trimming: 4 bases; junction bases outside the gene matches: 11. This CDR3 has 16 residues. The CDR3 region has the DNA TGTGCCAGCATCCGCCGGGGGGGGCGATCCACCGGGGAGCTGTTTTTT. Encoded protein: CASIRRGGRSTGELFF. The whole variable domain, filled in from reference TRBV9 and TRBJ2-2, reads DSGVTQTPKHLITATGQRVTLRCSPRSGDLSVYWYQQSLDQGLQFLIQYYNGEERAKGNILERFSAQQFPDLHSELNLSSLELGDSALYFCASIRRGGRSTGELFFGEGSRLTVL.

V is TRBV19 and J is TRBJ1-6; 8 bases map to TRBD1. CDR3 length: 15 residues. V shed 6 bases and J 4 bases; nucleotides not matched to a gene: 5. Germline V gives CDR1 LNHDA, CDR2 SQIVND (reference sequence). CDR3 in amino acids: CASRTGAEYNSPLHF. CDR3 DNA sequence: TGTGCCAGTAGGACAGGGGCCGAGTATAATTCACCCCTCCACTTT. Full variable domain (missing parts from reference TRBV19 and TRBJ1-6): DGGITQSPKYLFRKEGQNVTLSCEQNLNHDAMYWYRQDPGQGLRLIYYSQIVNDFQKGDIAEGYSVSREKKESFPLTVTSAQKNPTAFYLCASRTGAEYNSPLHFGNGTRLTVT.

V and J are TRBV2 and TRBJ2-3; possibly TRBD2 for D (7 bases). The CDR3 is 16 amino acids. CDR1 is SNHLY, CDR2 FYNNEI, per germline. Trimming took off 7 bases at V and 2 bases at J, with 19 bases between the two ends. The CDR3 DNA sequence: TGTGCCAGCACCCTCGGGGGGCTCGCTTACACAGATACGCAGTATTTT. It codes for CASTLGGLAYTDTQYF.

CDR3 nucleotide sequence: TGTGCCAGCAGACTCATGACAGGGTCGACTGAAGCTTTCTTT. Protein: CASRLMTGSTEAFF. V usage is TRBV6-5 and J usage is TRBJ1-1; 7 positions agree with TRBD1. This CDR3 comprises 14 residues. Germline V gene sequence: CDR1 MNHEY, CDR2 SVGAGI. V was pared by 6 bases and J by 5 bases, with 9 bases of the junction left unmatched.

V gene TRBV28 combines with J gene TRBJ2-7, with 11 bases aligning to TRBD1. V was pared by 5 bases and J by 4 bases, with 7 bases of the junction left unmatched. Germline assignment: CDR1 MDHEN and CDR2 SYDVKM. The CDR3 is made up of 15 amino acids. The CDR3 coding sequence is TGTGCCAGCAGTCTTCCTGGGACAGGGGGGTACGAGCAGTACTTC. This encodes CASSLPGTGGYEQYF.

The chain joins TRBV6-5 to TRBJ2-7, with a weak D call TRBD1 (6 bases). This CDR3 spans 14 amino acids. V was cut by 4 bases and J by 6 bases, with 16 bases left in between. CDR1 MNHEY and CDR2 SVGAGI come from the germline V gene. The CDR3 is CASSLGWGQSEQYF. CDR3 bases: TGTGCCAGCAGTTTGGGATGGGGACAATCCGAGCAGTACTTC.

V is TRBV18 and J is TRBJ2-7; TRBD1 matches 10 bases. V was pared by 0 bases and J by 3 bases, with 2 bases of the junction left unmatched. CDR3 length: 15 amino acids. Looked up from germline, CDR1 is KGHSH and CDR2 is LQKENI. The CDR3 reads CASSPPGTGDYEQYF. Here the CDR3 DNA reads TGTGCCAGCTCACCACCCGGGACAGGGGACTACGAGCAGTACTTC.

CDR3 loop: CASSEGVQGYYGYTF. The CDR3, as DNA: TGTGCCAGCAGTGAAGGCGTCCAGGGGTACTATGGCTACACCTTC. The chain recombines TRBV2 with TRBJ1-2, with D perhaps matching TRBD1 (6 bases). Deletions cut 1 base from V and 3 bases from J, with 12 bases between. The CDR3 runs to 15 residues. CDR1 is SNHLY and CDR2 is FYNNEI in the germline V gene.

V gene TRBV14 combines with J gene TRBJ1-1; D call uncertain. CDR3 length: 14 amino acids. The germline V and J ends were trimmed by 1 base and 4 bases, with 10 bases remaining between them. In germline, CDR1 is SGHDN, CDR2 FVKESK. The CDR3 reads CASSQGVPITEAFF. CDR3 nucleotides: TGTGCCAGCAGCCAAGGTGTCCCAATCACTGAAGCTTTCTTT. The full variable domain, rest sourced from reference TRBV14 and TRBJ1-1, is EAGVTQFPSHSVIEKGQTVTLRCDPISGHDNLYWYRRVMGKEIKFLLHFVKESKQDESGMPNNRFLAERTGGTYSTLKVQPAELEDSGVYFCASSQGVPITEAFFGQGTRLTVV.

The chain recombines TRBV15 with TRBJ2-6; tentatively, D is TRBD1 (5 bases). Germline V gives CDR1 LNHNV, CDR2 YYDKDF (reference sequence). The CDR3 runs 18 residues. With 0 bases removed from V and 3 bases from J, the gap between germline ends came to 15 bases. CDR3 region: CATSREVQGRGGANVLTF. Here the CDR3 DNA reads TGTGCCACCAGCAGAGAAGTCCAGGGAAGAGGTGGGGCCAACGTCCTGACTTTC.

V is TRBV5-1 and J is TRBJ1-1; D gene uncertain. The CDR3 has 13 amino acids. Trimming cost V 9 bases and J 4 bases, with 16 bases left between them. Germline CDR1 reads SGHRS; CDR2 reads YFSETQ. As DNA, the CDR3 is TGCGCCACCCCCAGAGACGGGAGCACTGAAGCTTTCTTT. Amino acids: CATPRDGSTEAFF.

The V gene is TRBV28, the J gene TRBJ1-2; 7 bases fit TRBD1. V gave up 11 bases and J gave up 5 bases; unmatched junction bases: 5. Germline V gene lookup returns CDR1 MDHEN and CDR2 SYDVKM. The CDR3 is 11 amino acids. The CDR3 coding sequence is TGTGCCTCTGGGACAGCGTATGGCTACACCTTC. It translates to CASGTAYGYTF.